This T cell receptor (beta chain) was profiled in a study of vaccination and CD4 T cells after COVID-19. Points from the study as a whole: For convalescent patients, 304 of the 307 vaccine-specific clones analyzed were classified as spike mono-reactive. In convalescent patients, a median roughly 86% of reactive clones appeared only post-vaccination.

The Oncomine TCR Beta short-read assay was applied to DNA of cultured CD4+ T cells. TCRdb re-analysed the PCR reads in MiXCR, keeping a single row per CDR3 protein. The profile covers about 13,000 distinct CDR3 sequences, with around 30% appearing a single time and 9.5% to 13% taken by the ten largest. As for this clonotype: Its cognate antigen is unknown.

CDR1 and CDR2 (germline): DFQATT, SNEGSKA (reference sequence). The CDR3 length is 14 residues. Trimming removed 6 bases at V and 4 bases at J, with 15 bases between. Treatment in this sample: approximately nine-day PBMC culture with coronavirus spike peptide pools or control peptides (ViraFEST assay). Following expansion of antigen-specific T cells with peptide pools, ViraFEST then sequenced TCRs. This rearrangement joins TRBV20-1 to TRBJ1-4; D call uncertain. Sequencing was done on a sample of CD4+ T cells from blood, cultured in vitro. This sequence was found in a human donor who had recovered from COVID-19. The CDR3 loop reads CSATDRLRNEKLFF. CDR3 nucleotides: TGCAGTGCAACCGACCGCCTCCGTAATGAAAAACTGTTTTTT.